This section outlines one T cell receptor (beta chain) sequence together with its context. The antigen is undetermined. This entry comes from a study of cytotoxic CD8 clonotypes in ibrutinib-treated CLL. Overall study: The authors obtained response samples at a median of about 12 months of treatment, range 6 to 36. Study-level results: Clonality (at baseline) was higher than in age-matched healthy donors and tracked circulating CD8+ T-cell counts.

Repertoires were generated with immunoSEQ multiplex PCR, while TCRdb's copy carries only in-frame clones and drops some. This sample carries tens of thousands of clones, about half of them seen once, and the ten largest clones take over 25%. Sample: PBMCs, taken after 12 months of ibrutinib treatment. The clonotype originates from a human donor with chronic lymphocytic leukemia.

The CDR3 region is CASSITSPRSLTDTQYF. DNA of the CDR3: TGTGCCAGCAGCATAACCTCTCCCCGTTCCCTCACAGATACGCAGTATTTT. The chain links TRBV7-2 to TRBJ2-3; no definite D call. CDR3 length: 17 residues. The V gene lost 5 bases and the J gene lost 2 bases, with 20 bases spanning the gap. CDR1 and CDR2 from the germline V gene are SGHTA and FQGNSA.